This T cell receptor (beta chain) was sequenced for a study of early T cells in non-severe SARS-CoV-2 infection. In the study overall: Bulk RNA taken from unsorted whole blood was sequenced, leaving chains unpaired.

Whole-study results and caveats: Matches to VDJdb favored anti-spike CD8 responses and missed private and CD4 specificities.

This clonotype was seen repeatedly, ten times or more. The target antigen is unknown. Unique molecular identifiers (one per individual cDNA molecule) were attached. A single record per CDR3 protein comes from TCRdb applying MiXCR to the 5' RACE reads. This sample carries roughly 40,000 distinct CDR3 sequences, 4.7% of them seen once, and the ten largest clones take 4.5% to 6%. This CDR3 region has 16 residues. Germline assignment: CDR1 SGHDT and CDR2 YYEEEE. The V and J ends lost 4 bases and 0 bases respectively, with 11 bases between them. The V gene is TRBV5-6, the J gene TRBJ1-6; weak D call: TRBD1 (5 bases). The receptor was isolated from an adult who was a healthcare worker with PCR-confirmed SARS-CoV-2 infection or an uninfected control (not recorded which). The specimen sequenced was whole blood. In nucleotides, the CDR3 is TGTGCCAGCAGCGGCCCGGGGCGCTCCTATAATTCACCCCTCCACTTT. The encoded protein is CASSGPGRSYNSPLHF.